This T cell receptor (beta chain) was found in a study of blood T cell repertoires in COVID-19. On the study more broadly: Sites in the United States, Italy and Spain provided acute and convalescent COVID-19 samples. The cDNA or gDNA used as material had been derived from T cells, B-cell-depleted T cells, or PBMCs.

Methods used by the authors: Nucleated cell counts were estimated from reference gene primer amplification. Assay: immunoSEQ multiplex PCR; the TCRdb copy retains only in-frame clones and omits some. For V, J and clone size, that table is used; D and trimming come from the DNA. The repertoire holds almost 300,000 clones, around 90% seen once, with over 1% in the top ten. This CDR3 is 14 amino acids long. CDR1 is MNHEY and CDR2 is SMNVEV in the germline V gene (reference sequence). Trimming stripped 4 bases from V and 4 bases from J, with 11 bases between. The specimen was peripheral blood. The sequence derives from a man in his 70s with acute or convalescent COVID-19. The chain recombines TRBV27 with TRBJ1-5; D perhaps matches TRBD1 (6 bases). CDR3 amino acids: CASSSLQGNQPQHF. CDR3 in DNA: TGTGCCAGCAGTTCCTTACAGGGTAATCAGCCCCAGCATTTT.